The clone carrying this TCR beta chain appeared a single time. Researchers ran the PCR with 60 Vbeta and 13 Jbeta primers. TCRdb's copy holds only in-frame clones and misses some; the assay was immunoSEQ multiplex PCR. The table lists more than 250,000 clones, 85% to 90% of them singletons. This sample is drawn from a study of cytomegalovirus exposure and HLA in healthy donors. The specimen was PBMCs. The clonotype originates from a woman aged 18-30 years in good health and CMV-seronegative.

The CDR3 nucleotides are TGTGCCAGCAGTTACTCGACAGGGAGTGGGACTGAAGCTTTCTTT. This sequence encodes CASSYSTGSGTEAFF. This sequence joins TRBV6-5 and TRBJ1-1; TRBD1 aligns across 7 bases. The CDR3 spans 15 residues. The germline CDR1 and CDR2 sequences are MNHEY and SVGAGI. Germline trimming cut 0 bases from V and 5 bases from J; bases unmatched to any gene: 6.